This is a list of T cell receptor beta chains from one sample in a study of identical twins. TCRdb re-analysed the 5' RACE reads in MiXCR, keeping a single row per CDR3 protein. The data hold 200,000 to 250,000 distinct CDR3 sequences, with roughly 7.5% observed a single time. In addition, the sample was reused for a study of yellow fever vaccine responses in identical twins.

The sequenced material came from memory (CD45RO+) T cells sorted from blood. These receptor sequences come from a woman aged 18-29 years in good health. The CDR3 runs from the conserved cysteine through the conserved F or W. The D gene is left open where the match is weak. Clone size is shown for a subset of rows, as once, few, many or a class of expanded clone.

D gene | J gene | V gene | clone size | CDR3 protein
. | TRBJ2-3 | TRBV7-8 | . | CASALPPTSRSTDTQYF
TRBD2 | TRBJ2-1 | TRBV6-2/TRBV6-3 | few | CASNKRASGRDEQFF
TRBD2 | TRBJ2-2 | TRBV20-1 | . | CSATRGGKPTGELFF
. | TRBJ2-7 | TRBV4-2 | many | CASSQTSDGVYEQYF
. | TRBJ1-1 | TRBV29-1 | many | CSVEVPGQMNTEAFF
TRBD2 | TRBJ2-2 | TRBV6-2/TRBV6-3 | few | CASSYPEMGRATGELFF
TRBD1 | TRBJ1-3 | TRBV20-1 | many | CSARYTGGGNTIYF
. | TRBJ2-3 | TRBV3-1 | few | CASSQAGSDTQYF
TRBD1 | TRBJ2-5 | TRBV20-1 | few | CSASSGTGFGDQYF
. | TRBJ2-5 | TRBV25-1 | many | CASSKRGNQETQYF
. | TRBJ1-6 | TRBV28 | . | CASSRDPYNSPLHF
TRBD2 | TRBJ2-5 | TRBV4-3 | few | CASSQEGAGGAETQYF
. | TRBJ1-5 | TRBV5-5 | few | CASSSGRTENQPQHF
TRBD2 | TRBJ2-1 | TRBV7-9 | many | CASSSPLILAGGNEQFF
. | TRBJ2-2 | TRBV7-2 | many | CASTLKQGNGELFF
TRBD2 | TRBJ2-2 | TRBV7-2 | few | CASSLVGGGLAAGELFF
TRBD1 | TRBJ2-5 | TRBV5-1 | . | CASSLEGTGGETQYF
TRBD1 | TRBJ2-3 | TRBV10-3 | few | CAISATGGDTQYF
. | TRBJ2-5 | TRBV10-3 | . | CATSRGQVETQYF
TRBD2 | TRBJ2-7 | TRBV20-1 | . | CSARARGGPYEQYF
. | TRBJ2-7 | TRBV30 | . | CAWRLSGAYEQYF
. | TRBJ2-2 | TRBV7-6 | . | CASSLDGGELFF
. | TRBJ1-2 | TRBV6-5 | few | CASSSPGYIYGYTF
TRBD2 | TRBJ2-1 | TRBV4-1 | . | CASSHGRGVYNEQFF
. | TRBJ2-1 | TRBV6-4 | many | CASTGGRDNSYNEQFF
TRBD2 | TRBJ2-1 | TRBV29-1 | few | CSVKTSGGRDEQFF
. | TRBJ1-5 | TRBV2 | . | CASSAGVQPQHF
. | TRBJ2-1 | TRBV15 | many | CATVRRRVPFNEQFF
. | TRBJ1-3 | TRBV6-1 | many | CASSAGDGNTIYF
. | TRBJ2-7 | TRBV4-2 | many | CASSLAGQHEQYF
TRBD2 | TRBJ2-1 | TRBV12-3/TRBV12-4 | many | CASSFGLAGNNEQFF
. | TRBJ2-6 | TRBV5-1 | . | CASSARAIDTNVLTF
. | TRBJ2-6 | TRBV19 | . | CASSMSASGANVLTF
. | TRBJ1-5 | TRBV4-3 | few | CASSQDRGKPQHF
. | TRBJ2-5 | TRBV4-3 | . | CASSQVFRGLGETQYF
. | TRBJ2-2 | TRBV11-2 | many | CASSTGRELFF
TRBD1 | TRBJ2-2 | TRBV6-6 | many | CASRPTGVTGELFF